Listed below are T cell receptor beta chains from one sample, sequenced in a study of blood T cell repertoires in COVID-19. Measured with immunoSEQ multiplex PCR; TCRdb has only the in-frame clones, and not every one. This table has more than 250,000 clones, around 80% appearing once. Sequencing was performed on PBMCs or T cells enriched from blood (not recorded which). These receptors all stem from a man aged 35-49 years who had been exposed to COVID-19. CDR3s include the opening cysteine and the closing phenylalanine or tryptophan. Each record gives: J gene, D gene, clone size, V gene, CDR3 DNA, CDR3 protein. The D gene is left open where the match is weak. Clone size is stated in some rows and not others, as once, few, many or a class when expanded.

>TRBJ2-3|-|-|TRBV7-9
TGTGCCAGCAGCGTCGGCGGGACGAAGAATACGCAGTATTTT
CASSVGGTKNTQYF
>TRBJ2-2|TRBD1|-|TRBV5-1
TGCGCCAGCGGACAGGGGTCGGCTACAAACACCGGGGAGCTGTTTTTT
CASGQGSATNTGELFF
>TRBJ2-2|TRBD2|-|TRBV5-4
TGTGCCAGCAGCTTTCGGGAGGGCCGGGGCGGGGAGCTGTTTTTT
CASSFREGRGGELFF
>TRBJ1-1|-|once|TRBV4-1
TGCGCCAGCAGCCAAGTTATGAATCCGGGAACAGGGACTTTCTTT
CASSQVMNPGTGTFF
>TRBJ2-1|TRBD2|-|TRBV24-1
TGTGCCACCAGTACCCGACTAGCTCTCCTCAATGAGCAGTTCTTC
CATSTRLALLNEQFF
>TRBJ2-5|TRBD2|-|TRBV7-9
TGTGCCAGCAGCTTAGGGACTAGCGGGATTTCGGAGACCCAGTACTTC
CASSLGTSGISETQYF
>TRBJ1-6|-|-|TRBV12-3/TRBV12-4
TGTGCCAGCAGTTTGGGAGCCGATTCACCCCTCCACTTT
CASSLGADSPLHF
>TRBJ2-3|TRBD2|once|TRBV18
TGTGCCAGCTCACAAATTAGCGGGAGGGCCACAGATACGCAGTATTTT
CASSQISGRATDTQYF
>TRBJ1-6|TRBD1|-|TRBV2
TGTGCCAGCAGTGACCGCCAGGGGGGTTCACCCCTCCACTTT
CASSDRQGGSPLHF
>TRBJ1-2|-|-|TRBV30
TGTGCCTGGAACTCGGGGATAGCTAACTATGGCTACACCTTC
CAWNSGIANYGYTF
>TRBJ1-2|TRBD1|medium-sized|TRBV11-2
TGTGCCAGCAGTCCCGGGACAGGGGGCGGCTACACCTTC
CASSPGTGGGYTF
>TRBJ1-2|TRBD1|-|TRBV10-1
TGCGCCACCCGGACAGGGGGCTGCCGGAACTTGTGTGGCTACACCTTC
CATRTGGCRNLCGYTF
>TRBJ2-3|-|-|TRBV5-4
TGTGCCAGCAGCACTAGTGGGTACACAGATACGCAGTATTTT
CASSTSGYTDTQYF
>TRBJ2-7|-|once|TRBV6-5
TGTGCCAGCAGTTCCGGCGTTCCCGGGGGGCAGTACTTC
CASSSGVPGGQYF
>TRBJ2-1|-|-|TRBV6-1
TGTGCCAGCAGTGTTAGGACAGACTTCTACTACAATGAGCAGTTCTTC
CASSVRTDFYYNEQFF
>TRBJ2-5|-|-|TRBV21-1
TGTGCCAGCAGCCGCCCCCTGGCAGCCCCCCCCAGGAACCAAGAGACCCAGTACTTC
CASSRPLAAPPRNQETQYF
>TRBJ2-1|TRBD2|few|TRBV29-1
TGCAGCGTTGTACCTAGCGGACAAACCAATGAGCAGTTCTTC
CSVVPSGQTNEQFF
>TRBJ2-3|-|once|TRBV15
TGTGCCACCAGGACCGAAGAGGGTACGCAGTATTTT
CATRTEEGTQYF
>TRBJ1-1|TRBD1|-|TRBV4-2
TGTGCCAGCAGCCGCATCGAGCGAGGGGGCGCGGAAACTGAAGCTTTCTTT
CASSRIERGGAETEAFF
>TRBJ2-1|TRBD2|few|TRBV23-1
TGCGCCATCAAGACTAGCGGGAGAGGAAATGAGCAGTTCTTC
CAIKTSGRGNEQFF
>TRBJ1-5|-|-|TRBV30
TGTGCCTGGAGTGACGTGGCCCGGGGGCCCCAGCATTTT
CAWSDVARGPQHF
>TRBJ2-2|TRBD1|-|TRBV7-7
TGTGCTAGCAGCTTAGGGGGCGGACCGAACGGGGAGCTGTTTTTT
CASSLGGGPNGELFF
>TRBJ2-6|-|-|TRBV5-1
TGCGCCAGCAGCCTACCAACGAACTCTGGGGCCAACGTCCTGACTTTC
CASSLPTNSGANVLTF
>TRBJ2-2|-|-|TRBV30
TGTGCCTGGAGTTTCGGGATAAACACCGGGGAGCTGTTTTTT
CAWSFGINTGELFF
>TRBJ2-7|TRBD2|-|TRBV30
TGTGCCTGGAGTGGGGGGGGAGGGCGAGGCGAGCAGTACTTC
CAWSGGGGRGEQYF
>TRBJ2-7|TRBD1|once|TRBV19
TGTGCCAGTAGTGCCGGGACAGATTACGAGCAGTACTTC
CASSAGTDYEQYF
>TRBJ1-2|TRBD1|-|TRBV5-1
TGCGCCAGCAGCTTACAGGGGGGACCATATGGCTACACCTTC
CASSLQGGPYGYTF
>TRBJ1-2|-|-|TRBV12-3/TRBV12-4
TGTGCCAGCAGTTTGGGCAGTCTCTATGGCTACACCTTC
CASSLGSLYGYTF
>TRBJ1-1|-|-|TRBV7-9
TGTGCCAGCACCCCCAGGTCTTCTGAAGCTTTCTTT
CASTPRSSEAFF
>TRBJ2-7|TRBD2|-|TRBV19
TGTGCCAGTAGTTCCCCAGCGGGAGGCCCCTTTAACGAGCAGTACTTC
CASSSPAGGPFNEQYF
>TRBJ1-2|-|-|TRBV12-3/TRBV12-4
TGTGCCAGCAGTTTCGGGGATTTCGGGAGTACCTTC
CASSFGDFGSTF
>TRBJ1-1|TRBD1|-|TRBV27
TGTGCCAGCAGTTTATCGGTTACAGGGGACACTGAAGCTTTCTTT
CASSLSVTGDTEAFF
>TRBJ2-3|-|-|TRBV6-4
TGTGCCAGCAGTGTCCTAGGGGGAGATACGCAGTATTTT
CASSVLGGDTQYF
>TRBJ1-1|-|-|TRBV5-6
TGTGCCAGCAGCTTTCTTGCTGAAGCTTTCTTT
CASSFLAEAFF
>TRBJ1-4|TRBD1|-|TRBV5-5
TGTGCCAGCAGCGAGCCCCTCGGGACAGCAGAAAAACTGTTTTTT
CASSEPLGTAEKLFF
>TRBJ2-5|-|-|TRBV12-3/TRBV12-4
TGTGCCAGCAGTTTCGGGGAAGAGACCCAGTACTTC
CASSFGEETQYF
>TRBJ1-3|TRBD1|-|TRBV27
TGTGCCAGCAGGCCAGTTCTAAACCTTGGGACAGCCAGCTCTGGAAACACCATATATTTT
CASRPVLNLGTASSGNTIYF
>TRBJ2-5|-|-|TRBV5-1
TGCGCCAGCAGGGGGGGTCCCCAAGAGACCCAGTACTTC
CASRGGPQETQYF
>TRBJ2-7|TRBD2|-|TRBV27
TGTGCCAGCAGTCTCGGGGAGGGACTCGAGCAGTACTTC
CASSLGEGLEQYF
>TRBJ2-7|TRBD2|-|TRBV11-1
TGTGCCAGCGCCCCAGTAGGCGGGAGGGCCTCCGAGCAGTACTTC
CASAPVGGRASEQYF
>TRBJ2-2|TRBD1|once|TRBV7-3
TGTGCCAGCAGCCCTCGACAGGGAGCCGGGGAGCTGTTTTTT
CASSPRQGAGELFF
>TRBJ1-1|-|-|TRBV27
TGTGCCAGCAGGAAACCTCTTAGGGCAGGGGTGGTGAACACTGAAGCTTTCTTT
CASRKPLRAGVVNTEAFF
>TRBJ2-1|TRBD1|-|TRBV5-1
TGCGCCAGCAGTCCTGGGACCGGGACAGTGACAAATGAGCAGTTCTTC
CASSPGTGTVTNEQFF
>TRBJ2-7|TRBD2|-|TRBV9
TGTGCCAGCAGCGTAGAAAGCGGGAGGGACTACGAGCAGTACTTC
CASSVESGRDYEQYF
>TRBJ2-7|TRBD2|-|TRBV29-1
TGCAGCGTTGATTCTCTTCGGACTAGCGGCAACCCAGCGGAACGGGAGCAGTACTTC
CSVDSLRTSGNPAEREQYF
>TRBJ2-5|-|-|TRBV13
TGTGCCAGCAGCTTGTCTGGGAGGGGGGGGACCCAGTACTTC
CASSLSGRGGTQYF
>TRBJ1-5|-|-|TRBV19
TGTGCCAGTAGGGGGGGAGGGCCGAGCAATCAGCCCCAGCATTTT
CASRGGGPSNQPQHF
>TRBJ1-2|-|-|TRBV11-2
TGTGCCAGCAGCCAGACAGATAATGGCTACACCTTC
CASSQTDNGYTF
>TRBJ1-2|-|-|TRBV19
TGTGCCAGTAGCTTGAGACATGAAACTAACTATGGCTACACCTTC
CASSLRHETNYGYTF
>TRBJ1-5|-|-|TRBV12-5
TGTGCTAGTCTTTCAGGGGAATATCAGCCCCAGCATTTT
CASLSGEYQPQHF
>TRBJ2-1|-|-|TRBV3-1/TRBV3-2
TGTGCCAGCAGTAAAGATGGCGGGACGTGGAGCAATGAGCAGTTCTTC
CASSKDGGTWSNEQFF
>TRBJ1-3|-|few|TRBV18
TGTGCCAGCTCAGGCCTCACGGTGACGGGAGGAAACACCATATATTTT
CASSGLTVTGGNTIYF
>TRBJ2-2|-|-|TRBV5-4
TGTGCCAGCACCCTCGGCAGGGGCAGCGGGGAGCTGTTTTTT
CASTLGRGSGELFF
>TRBJ1-3|-|-|TRBV30
TGTGCCTGCGACGTACCTAGCTCTGGAAACACCATATATTTT
CACDVPSSGNTIYF